This T cell receptor beta chain was obtained from a study of blood T cell repertoires in COVID-19. Study at large: The cDNA or gDNA used as material had been derived from T cells, B-cell-depleted T cells, or PBMCs.

V shed 6 bases and J shed 7 bases, with 16 bases lying between them. The CDR3 consists of 14 residues. Per the germline V gene, CDR1 is SEHNR and CDR2 is FQNEAQ (reference sequence). Study processing details: Reference gene primer amplification gave estimated nucleated cell counts. Method: immunoSEQ multiplex PCR; TCRdb's copy keeps in-frame clones and lacks some. The V and J calls and clone size are taken from that table; D and trimming were inferred from the DNA. Of a few hundred thousand clones in the sample, about 70% were seen once. Sequencing was performed on peripheral blood. This clonotype was sampled from a woman of 80 years or more with acute or convalescent COVID-19. The chain carries TRBV7-9 and TRBJ2-1, with D perhaps matching TRBD1 (6 bases). CDR3: CASRATGTTNEQFF. The CDR3 coding sequence is TGTGCCAGCAGGGCCACCGGGACAACTAATGAGCAGTTCTTC.